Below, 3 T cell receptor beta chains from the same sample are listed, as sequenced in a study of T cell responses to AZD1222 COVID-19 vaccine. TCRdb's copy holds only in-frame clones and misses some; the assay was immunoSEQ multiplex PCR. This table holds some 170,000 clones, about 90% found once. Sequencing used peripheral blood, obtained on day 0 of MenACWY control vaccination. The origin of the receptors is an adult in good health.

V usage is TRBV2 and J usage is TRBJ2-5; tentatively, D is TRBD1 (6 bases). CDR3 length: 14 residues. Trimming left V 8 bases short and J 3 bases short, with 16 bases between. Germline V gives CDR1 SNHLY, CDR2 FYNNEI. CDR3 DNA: TGTGCCAGCGGATGGACAGCCCCGAAAGAGACCCAGTACTTC. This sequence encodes CASGWTAPKETQYF.

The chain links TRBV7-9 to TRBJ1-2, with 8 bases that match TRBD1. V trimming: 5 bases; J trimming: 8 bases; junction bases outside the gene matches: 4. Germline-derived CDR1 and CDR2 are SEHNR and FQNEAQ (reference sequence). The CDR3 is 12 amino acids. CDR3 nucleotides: TGTGCCAGCAGCAGACAGGGGCACGGCTACACCTTC. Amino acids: CASSRQGHGYTF.

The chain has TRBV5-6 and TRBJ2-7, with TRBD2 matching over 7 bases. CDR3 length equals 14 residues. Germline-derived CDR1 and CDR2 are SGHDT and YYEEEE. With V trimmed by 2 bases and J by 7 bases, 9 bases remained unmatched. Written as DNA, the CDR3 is TGTGCCAGCAGCTTTTCGGCGGGAGCCAATGAGCAGTACTTC. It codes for CASSFSAGANEQYF.